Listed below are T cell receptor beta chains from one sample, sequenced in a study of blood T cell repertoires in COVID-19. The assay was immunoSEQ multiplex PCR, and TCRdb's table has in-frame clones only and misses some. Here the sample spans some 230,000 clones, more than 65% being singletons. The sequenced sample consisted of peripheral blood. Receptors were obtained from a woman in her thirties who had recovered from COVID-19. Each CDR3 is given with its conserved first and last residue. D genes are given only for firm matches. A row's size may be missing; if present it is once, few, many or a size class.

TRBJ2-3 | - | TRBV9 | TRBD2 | TGTGCCAGCAGCGTAGAGTCTAGCGGTTGGGGGGGCACAGATACGCAGTATTTT | CASSVESSGWGGTDTQYF
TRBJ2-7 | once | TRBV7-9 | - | TGTGCCAGCAGCTCGCCGGGACAAAGCATCTCCTACGAGCAGTACTTC | CASSSPGQSISYEQYF
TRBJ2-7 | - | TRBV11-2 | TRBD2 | TGTGCCAGCAGCTCGGGACTAGCGGGAGGGCCGAACGAGCAGTACTTC | CASSSGLAGGPNEQYF
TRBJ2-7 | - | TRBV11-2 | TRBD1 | TGTGCCAGCAGCCTGGGACAGTCCTACGAGCAGTACTTC | CASSLGQSYEQYF
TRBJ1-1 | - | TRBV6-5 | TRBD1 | TGTGCCAGCAGTTACTCGACAGGGGAGTCGGACACTGAAGCTTTCTTT | CASSYSTGESDTEAFF
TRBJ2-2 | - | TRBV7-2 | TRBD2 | TGTGCCAGCAGCCCGCGAGCGGGAGTGGCTCCCGGGGAGCTGTTTTTT | CASSPRAGVAPGELFF
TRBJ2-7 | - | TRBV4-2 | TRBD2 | TGTGCCAGCAGCCAAGAATCTAGCGGGTATCAGCAGTACTTC | CASSQESSGYQQYF
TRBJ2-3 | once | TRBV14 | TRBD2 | TGTGCCAGCAGCAAAAGCGGGACTAGCCTGAGACTACAGTATTTT | CASSKSGTSLRLQYF
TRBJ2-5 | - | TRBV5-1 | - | TGCGCCAGCAGCCGATTTTCCGCAGGTGGAGAGACCCAGTACTTC | CASSRFSAGGETQYF
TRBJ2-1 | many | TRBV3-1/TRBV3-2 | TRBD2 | TGTGCCAGCAGCCAAGTCGTTCTAGCGGGGGGCAATGAGCAGTTCTTC | CASSQVVLAGGNEQFF
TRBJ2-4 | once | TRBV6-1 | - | TGTGCCAGCAGTGAAGTACAAGACATTCAGTACTTC | CASSEVQDIQYF
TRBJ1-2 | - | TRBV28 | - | TGTGCCAGCAGTTTAGGGCAGCCCTATGGCTACACCTTC | CASSLGQPYGYTF
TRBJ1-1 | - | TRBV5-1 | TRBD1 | TGCGCCAGCAGCCTGGGGACAGGCTGGATGAACACTGAAGCTTTCTTT | CASSLGTGWMNTEAFF
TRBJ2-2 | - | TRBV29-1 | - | TGCAGCGTTGCCGAGAGCCGGAGAACCGGGGAGCTGTTTTTT | CSVAESRRTGELFF
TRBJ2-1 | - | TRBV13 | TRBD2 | TGTGCCAGCAGATTTCAGCGGGAGGGTTACAATGAGCAGTTCTTC | CASRFQREGYNEQFF
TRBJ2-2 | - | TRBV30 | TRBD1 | TGTGCCTGGAGTGTTTGGGGGACAGTCCGGCTGTTTTTT | CAWSVWGTVRLFF
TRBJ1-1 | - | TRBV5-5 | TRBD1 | TGTGCCAGCAGCCCCAGACAGGGGAGGAACACTGAAGCTTTCTTT | CASSPRQGRNTEAFF
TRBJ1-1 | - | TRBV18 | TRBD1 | TGTGCCAGCTCACCTAATACAGGGGCGAACACTGAAGCTTTCTTT | CASSPNTGANTEAFF
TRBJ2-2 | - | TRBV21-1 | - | TGTGCCAGCAGCAAAGGACCAGGGTACCCCGGGGAGCTGTTTTTT | CASSKGPGYPGELFF
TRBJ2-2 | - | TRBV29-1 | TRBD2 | TGCAGCGTTCACAGCGGGACCCCCTCCGGGGAGCTGTTTTTT | CSVHSGTPSGELFF
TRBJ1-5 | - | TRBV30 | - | TGTGCCTGGAGTGTAGAGGTTTATCAGCCCCAGCATTTT | CAWSVEVYQPQHF
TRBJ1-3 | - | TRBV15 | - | TGTGCCACCAGCAGAGGGGAGTCTGGAAACACCATATATTTT | CATSRGESGNTIYF
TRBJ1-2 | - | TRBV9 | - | TGTGCCAGCAGCGTAGCCTGGGGCCATGGCTACACCTTC | CASSVAWGHGYTF
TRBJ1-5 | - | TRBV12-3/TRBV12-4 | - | TGTGCCAGCAGTTCCTTTAACAACCAGCCCCAGCATTTT | CASSSFNNQPQHF
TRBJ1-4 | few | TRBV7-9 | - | TGTGCCAGCGGGGTTAGGGGGATCGGAGCGGAAAAACTGTTTTTT | CASGVRGIGAEKLFF
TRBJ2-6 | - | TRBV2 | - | TGTGGGCTAGGGGGAGTAACGTCTGGGGCCAACGTCCTGACTTTC | CGLGGVTSGANVLTF
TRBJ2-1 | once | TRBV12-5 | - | TGTGCTAGTGGTCCCCAATACAATGAGCAGTTCTTC | CASGPQYNEQFF
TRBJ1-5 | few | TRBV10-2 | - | TGCGCCAGCAGTGAGAGAGGAGGGAATGAGCCCCAGCATTTT | CASSERGGNEPQHF
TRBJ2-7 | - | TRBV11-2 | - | TGTGCCAGCAGCTTTGCCACTACCTACGAGCAGTACTTC | CASSFATTYEQYF
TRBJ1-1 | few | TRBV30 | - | TGTGCCTGGAGTGTACGGAGCACTGAAGCTTTCTTT | CAWSVRSTEAFF
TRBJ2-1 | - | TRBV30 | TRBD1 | TGTGCCTGGAGCAACACAGGGGGCAATGAGCAGTTCTTC | CAWSNTGGNEQFF
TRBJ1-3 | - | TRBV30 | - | TGTGCCTGGAGCGAGCAACCCCCCAACACCATATATTTT | CAWSEQPPNTIYF
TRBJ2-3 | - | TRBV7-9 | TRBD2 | TGTGCCAGCAGCCCTCCTAGCGGGACCACAGATACGCAGTATTTT | CASSPPSGTTDTQYF
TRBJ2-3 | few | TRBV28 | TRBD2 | TGTGCCACCCGCCGGGGGGACCTGGGGATCGGCACAGATACGCAGTATTTT | CATRRGDLGIGTDTQYF
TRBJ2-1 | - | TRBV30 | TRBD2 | TGTGCCTGGAGTAGGGCTAGCGGGAGAAGCGAGCAGTTCTTC | CAWSRASGRSEQFF
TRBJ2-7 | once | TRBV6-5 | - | TGTGCCAGCAGCCGTTTCGGAGGGTTAGAGCAGTACTTC | CASSRFGGLEQYF
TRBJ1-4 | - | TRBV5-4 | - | TGTGCCAGCTCCCCCAGCGCCGTGGGGGCGGCTAATGAAAAACTGTTTTTT | CASSPSAVGAANEKLFF
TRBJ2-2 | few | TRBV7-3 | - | TGTGCCAGCAGTCATTCGAACACCGGGGAGCTGTTTTTT | CASSHSNTGELFF
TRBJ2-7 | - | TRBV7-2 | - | TGTGCCAGCAGCCCGTGGACTGTTCGGGGCGAGCAGTACTTC | CASSPWTVRGEQYF
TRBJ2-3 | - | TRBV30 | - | TGTGCCTGGAGTCAGGGCCAAACCACAGATACGCAGTATTTT | CAWSQGQTTDTQYF
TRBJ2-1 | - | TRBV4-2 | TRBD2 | TGTGCCAGCAGCCAAGGACTAGCGGGAGGTAAATCATGGGACAATGAGCAGTTCTTC | CASSQGLAGGKSWDNEQFF
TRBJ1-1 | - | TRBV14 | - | TGTGCCAGCAGCGAGGCGACTGAAGCTTTCTTT | CASSEATEAFF